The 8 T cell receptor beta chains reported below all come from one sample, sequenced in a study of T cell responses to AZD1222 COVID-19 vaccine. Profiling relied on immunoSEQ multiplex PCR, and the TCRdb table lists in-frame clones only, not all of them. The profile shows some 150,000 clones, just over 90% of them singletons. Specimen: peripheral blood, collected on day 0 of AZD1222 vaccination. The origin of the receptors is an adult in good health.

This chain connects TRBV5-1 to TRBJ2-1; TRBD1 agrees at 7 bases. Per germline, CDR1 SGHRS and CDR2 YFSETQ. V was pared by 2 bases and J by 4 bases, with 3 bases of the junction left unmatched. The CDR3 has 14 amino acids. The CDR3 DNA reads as TGCGCCAGCAGCTTACCGGGACAGTACAATGAGCAGTTCTTC. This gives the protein CASSLPGQYNEQFF.

CDR3 amino acids: CASSPGAGTNYGYTF. The CDR3 bases are TGTGCCAGCAGCCCTGGGGCAGGGACTAACTATGGCTACACCTTC. The chain combines TRBV5-6 with TRBJ1-2; D perhaps matches TRBD1 (5 bases). The CDR3 has 15 residues. CDR1 and CDR2 (germline): SGHDT, YYEEEE. The V and J ends lost 4 bases and 0 bases respectively, with 13 bases between them.

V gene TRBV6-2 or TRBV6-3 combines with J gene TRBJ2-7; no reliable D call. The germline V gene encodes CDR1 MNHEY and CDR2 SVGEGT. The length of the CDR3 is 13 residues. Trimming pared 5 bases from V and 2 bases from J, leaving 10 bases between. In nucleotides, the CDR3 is TGTGCCAGCAGTGACCCGTCCCCCTACGAGCAGTACTTC. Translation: CASSDPSPYEQYF.

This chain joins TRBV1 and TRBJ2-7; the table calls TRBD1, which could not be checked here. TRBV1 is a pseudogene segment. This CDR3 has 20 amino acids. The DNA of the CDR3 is TGCACCAGCAGCCAAGGGCCCCCTCTAATAGACAGGCGCGACTCCTACGAGCAGTACTTC. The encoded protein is CTSSQGPPLIDRRDSYEQYF.

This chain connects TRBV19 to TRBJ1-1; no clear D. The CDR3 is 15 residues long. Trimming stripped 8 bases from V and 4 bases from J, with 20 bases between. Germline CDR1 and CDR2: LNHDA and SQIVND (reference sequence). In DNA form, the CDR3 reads TGTGCCAGTGGCCAACACAACCTCTTGCCCACTGAAGCTTTCTTT. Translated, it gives CASGQHNLLPTEAFF.

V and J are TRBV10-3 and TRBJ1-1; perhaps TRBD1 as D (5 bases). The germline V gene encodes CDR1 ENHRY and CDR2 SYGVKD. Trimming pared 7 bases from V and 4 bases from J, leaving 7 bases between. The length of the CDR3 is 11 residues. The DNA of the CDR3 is TGTGCCATCATGAGGGGCACTGAAGCTTTCTTT. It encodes CAIMRGTEAFF.

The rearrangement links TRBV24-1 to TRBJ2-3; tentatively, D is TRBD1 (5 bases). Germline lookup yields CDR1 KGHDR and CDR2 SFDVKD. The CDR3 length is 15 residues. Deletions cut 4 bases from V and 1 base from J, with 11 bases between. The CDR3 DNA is TGTGCCACCAGTGAACCCAGGGCTTGCACAGATACGCAGTATTTT. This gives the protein CATSEPRACTDTQYF.

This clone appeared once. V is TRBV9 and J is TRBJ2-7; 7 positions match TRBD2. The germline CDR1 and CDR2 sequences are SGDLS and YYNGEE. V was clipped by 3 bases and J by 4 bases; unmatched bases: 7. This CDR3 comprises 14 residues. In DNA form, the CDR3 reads TGTGCCAGCAGCGCTCTAGCGGCCTCATACGAGCAGTACTTC. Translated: CASSALAASYEQYF.